This record looks at one T cell receptor (beta chain) sequence and its context. Its target is unknown. This PCR relied on a set of 60 Vbeta primers and 13 Jbeta primers. Clones were sequenced by immunoSEQ multiplex PCR, and TCRdb holds only the in-frame ones, with some missing. The repertoire consists of some 170,000 clones, with over 70% occurring once and the leading ten covering about 4.8%. Trimming cost V 5 bases and J 0 bases, with 11 bases left between them. This CDR3 is 14 amino acids long. Germline assignment: CDR1 PRHDT and CDR2 FYEKMQ (reference sequence). This specimen belongs to a study of cytomegalovirus exposure and HLA in healthy donors. Whole-study context: Among about 179 million T cells, an earlier analysis found about 110 million unique TCR beta sequences. Study-wide findings and caveats: Sequence variants that were highly shared formed a cluster that was likely a sequencing artifact.

J is TRBJ2-7 and V is TRBV13, with D possibly TRBD2 on 6 matching bases. The TCR sequence derives from a young man in good health and CMV-seronegative. Sequenced sample: PBMCs. This CDR3 reads CASSPRESSYEQYF. The CDR3 DNA reads TGTGCCAGCAGCCCCCGGGAGTCCTCCTACGAGCAGTACTTC.